This TCR beta chain was captured in a study of Graves' ophthalmopathy and Graves' hyperthyroidism. The CDR3 is 16 residues long. The J segment lost 5 bases and the V segment lost 6 bases, leaving 13 bases of the junction unmatched. CDR1 and CDR2 from the germline V gene are MNHEY and SVGEGT. Amplified TCR beta CDR3 regions were obtained using RNA transcripts as template. The first-round RT-PCR employed HTBI primers together with the Qiagen OneStep RT-PCR kit. A multiplex PCR was then performed as the second round. TCRdb re-called the multiplex PCR reads with MiXCR, one entry per CDR3 protein. The sample carries 300,000 to 400,000 distinct CDR3 sequences, roughly a sixth recorded once. PBMCs came from 10 ml of fresh peripheral blood.

This chain connects TRBV6-2 or TRBV6-3 to TRBJ1-5; TRBD1 agrees at 7 bases. The sequence derives from an adult man with Graves' ophthalmopathy. Material: peripheral blood. As DNA, the CDR3 is TGTGCCAGCAGAAACCTGAGAGGACAGGCGTATCAGCCCCAGCATTTT. It codes for CASRNLRGQAYQPQHF.